Listed below are T cell receptor beta chains from one sample, sequenced in a study of shared clonotypes between healthy human individuals. Produced via immunoSEQ multiplex PCR; TCRdb's table is partial and in-frame only. Here the sample spans hundreds of thousands of clones, 95% to 98% being singletons. The sequenced sample was naive CD8+ T cells sorted from blood. These receptors came from a man aged 25 to 45 in good health. CDR3s include the opening cysteine and the closing phenylalanine or tryptophan. The order of the fields is clone size, V gene, D gene, J gene, CDR3 protein, CDR3 DNA. D genes are given only for firm matches. Clone size is given for some rows only: seen once, a few or many times, or a class if the clone is expanded.

size: -; V: TRBV20-1; D: -; J: TRBJ2-4; CDR3: CSASLRGYQYF; DNA: TGCAGTGCTAGTCTTAGGGGTTATCAGTACTTC
size: -; V: TRBV6-6; D: -; J: TRBJ1-4; CDR3: CASSPRPGGEKLFF; DNA: TGTGCCAGCAGTCCGCGGCCGGGTGGGGAAAAACTGTTTTTT
size: -; V: TRBV18; D: TRBD2; J: TRBJ2-5; CDR3: CASSPGLYAREQETQYF; DNA: TGTGCCAGCTCACCGGGTCTCTACGCGCGGGAGCAAGAGACCCAGTACTTC
size: once; V: TRBV18; D: -; J: TRBJ1-1; CDR3: CASFPWGGEEAFF; DNA: TGTGCCAGCTTCCCCTGGGGGGGGGAAGAAGCTTTCTTT
size: -; V: TRBV4-1; D: TRBD2; J: TRBJ2-7; CDR3: CASSQDPGGHYEQYF; DNA: TGCGCCAGCAGCCAAGATCCGGGAGGGCACTACGAGCAGTACTTC
size: -; V: TRBV14; D: TRBD1; J: TRBJ1-2; CDR3: CASSQSPPGRTGGYGYTF; DNA: TGTGCCAGCAGCCAATCCCCCCCGGGGCGGACAGGAGGCTATGGCTACACCTTC
size: once; V: TRBV6-5; D: -; J: TRBJ2-3; CDR3: CASSYSTGSTDTQYF; DNA: TGTGCCAGCAGTTACTCCACGGGGTCAACAGATACGCAGTATTTT
size: -; V: TRBV7-8; D: TRBD1; J: TRBJ2-7; CDR3: CASSLWVGTARYEQYF; DNA: TGTGCCAGCAGCTTATGGGTCGGGACAGCGAGGTACGAGCAGTACTTC
size: -; V: TRBV27; D: -; J: TRBJ1-5; CDR3: CASSLTGPQPQHF; DNA: TGTGCCAGCAGTTTAACAGGGCCTCAGCCCCAGCATTTT
size: -; V: TRBV7-9; D: -; J: TRBJ2-7; CDR3: CASSFPIGSSYEQYF; DNA: TGTGCCAGCAGCTTCCCTATCGGGAGCTCCTACGAGCAGTACTTC
size: -; V: TRBV29-1; D: TRBD1; J: TRBJ2-7; CDR3: CSVGRDRVGEQYF; DNA: TGCAGCGTTGGCCGGGACAGGGTGGGCGAGCAGTACTTC
size: -; V: TRBV18; D: TRBD1; J: TRBJ1-5; CDR3: CASSPTGKGGQPQHF; DNA: TGTGCCAGCTCACCGACAGGGAAAGGGGGTCAGCCCCAGCATTTT
size: -; V: TRBV27; D: -; J: TRBJ2-1; CDR3: CASSPSYNEQFF; DNA: TGTGCCAGCAGTCCCTCCTACAATGAGCAGTTCTTC
size: -; V: TRBV9; D: -; J: TRBJ2-6; CDR3: CASSGGLNVLTF; DNA: TGTGCCAGCAGCGGGGGCCTCAACGTCCTGACTTTC
size: -; V: TRBV2; D: TRBD2; J: TRBJ2-7; CDR3: CASSSGRAANEQYF; DNA: TGTGCCAGCAGTAGCGGGAGGGCCGCCAACGAGCAGTACTTC
size: -; V: TRBV6-6; D: -; J: TRBJ2-3; CDR3: CASSPGILDTQYF; DNA: TGTGCCAGCAGCCCGGGCATTCTAGATACGCAGTATTTT
size: -; V: TRBV7-9; D: -; J: TRBJ2-1; CDR3: CAIGAGSSYNEQFF; DNA: TGTGCCATCGGGGCGGGTAGCTCCTACAATGAGCAGTTCTTC